These 27 T cell receptor beta chains were all obtained from the same sample, sequenced in a study of OX40 agonist ivuxolimab in advanced cancers. Data came from immunoSEQ multiplex PCR; TCRdb stores just in-frame clones and leaves some out. The table lists approximately 79,000 clones, around 83% of them singletons. The sequenced sample was CD4+ or CD8+ T cells sorted from blood, obtained in a trial of the OX40 agonist ivuxolimab. Receptor source: an adult with an advanced solid tumor such as melanoma, head and neck, liver or kidney cancer.

This chain joins TRBV4-1 and TRBJ2-7; maybe TRBD2 (6 bases). Germline values: CDR1 MGHRA, CDR2 YSYEKL. The CDR3 runs to 15 residues. The V and J ends lost 0 bases and 5 bases respectively, with 14 bases between them. The CDR3 is CASSQEREIWHEQYF. The CDR3 nucleotides are TGCGCCAGCAGCCAAGAACGGGAGATCTGGCACGAGCAGTACTTC.

In this sample, this clone turned up once. The chain couples TRBV5-6 to TRBJ1-1; D gene unclear. Germline V gene sequence: CDR1 SGHDT, CDR2 YYEEEE. Trimming took 4 bases from V and 0 from J, leaving 10 bases between them. There are 14 residues in the CDR3. CDR3 region: CASSPPSLNTEAFF. The CDR3 DNA is TGTGCCAGCAGCCCACCCTCATTGAACACTGAAGCTTTCTTT.

This chain links TRBV7-6 with TRBJ2-3, with 7 bases matching TRBD2. CDR3 size: 15 residues. Germline V lookup: CDR1 SGHVS, CDR2 FNYEAQ. Losses at the gene ends were 4 bases for V and 3 bases for J; bases not matched to a gene: 7. CDR3 sequence (DNA): TGTGCCAGCAGCTCCGGACTAGGTGGGACAGATACGCAGTATTTT. It yields the protein CASSSGLGGTDTQYF.

This clone was seen just once. CDR3 in amino acids: CASSVASSIPHNEQFF. DNA for the CDR3: TGTGCCAGCAGCGTAGCATCCAGTATCCCCCACAATGAGCAGTTCTTC. V and J are TRBV9 and TRBJ2-1; D remains ambiguous. Germline V gene lookup returns CDR1 SGDLS and CDR2 YYNGEE. The CDR3 is 16 amino acids. V was trimmed by 0 bases and J by 5 bases, leaving 15 bases between them. The whole variable domain, filled in from reference TRBV9 and TRBJ2-1, reads DSGVTQTPKHLITATGQRVTLRCSPRSGDLSVYWYQQSLDQGLQFLIQYYNGEERAKGNILERFSAQQFPDLHSELNLSSLELGDSALYFCASSVASSIPHNEQFFGPGTRLTVL.

The chain employs TRBV4-1 and TRBJ1-2, with a tentative D call TRBD1 (6 bases). V lost 4 bases and J 2 bases, leaving 11 bases between the germline ends. The CDR3 runs 14 residues. In germline, CDR1 is MGHRA, CDR2 YSYEKL. This CDR3 is CASSPGQLNYGYTF. For the CDR3, the DNA is TGCGCCAGCAGCCCCGGACAGCTAAACTATGGCTACACCTTC.

The J gene is TRBJ2-1, the V gene TRBV6-1; D uncertain. The CDR3 covers 15 residues. Deletions cut 1 base from V and 2 bases from J, with 9 bases between. Germline CDR1 is MNHNS and CDR2 is SASEGT. The CDR3 nucleotides are TGTGCCAGCAGTGAAGAGTGGTACCCCTACAATGAGCAGTTCTTC. It is translated as CASSEEWYPYNEQFF.

The V call is TRBV5-1, the J call TRBJ2-2; D is perhaps TRBD1 or TRBD2 (5 bases each). There are 15 residues in the CDR3. V was pared by 4 bases and J by 1 base, with 11 bases between. The germline V gene has CDR1 SGHRS and CDR2 YFSETQ. This CDR3 is CASSQTEGNTGELFF. As DNA, the CDR3 is TGCGCCAGCAGCCAGACAGAGGGGAACACCGGGGAGCTGTTTTTT.

This rearrangement joins TRBV7-2 to TRBJ1-2, with TRBD1 as a possible D gene (6 bases). The CDR3 is 15 residues long. Trimming left V 1 base short and J 6 bases short, with 15 bases between. Germline V gene data show CDR1 as SGHTA and CDR2 as FQGNSA. CDR3 sequence reads: CASSLVTGQKDGYTF. The CDR3 region has the DNA TGTGCCAGCAGCTTAGTAACAGGGCAAAAGGATGGCTACACCTTC. The whole variable domain, filled in from reference TRBV7-2 and TRBJ1-2, reads GAGVSQSPSNKVTEKGKDVELRCDPISGHTALYWYRQSLGQGLEFLIYFQGNSAPDKSGLPSDRFSAERTGGSVSTLTIQRTQQEDSAVYLCASSLVTGQKDGYTFGSGTRLTVV.

The chain joins TRBV6-5 to TRBJ1-4; possible D gene TRBD1, 5 bases. Trimming pared 4 bases from V and 4 bases from J, leaving 13 bases between. Germline lookup yields CDR1 MNHEY and CDR2 SVGAGI. This CDR3 is built from 15 residues. This chain's CDR3 is CASSLGPGVNEKLFF. In DNA form, the CDR3 reads TGTGCCAGCAGTTTAGGACCGGGGGTTAATGAAAAACTGTTTTTT.

V gene TRBV18 combines with J gene TRBJ1-2, with a tentative D call TRBD1 (5 bases). Germline V lookup: CDR1 KGHSH, CDR2 LQKENI. The CDR3 covers 14 residues. Trimming took off 3 bases at V and 5 bases at J, with 13 bases between the two ends. In DNA form, the CDR3 reads TGTGCCAGCTCACCTACCGAAGGGGTTTATGGCTACACCTTC. Translating gives CASSPTEGVYGYTF.

Only a few counts were recorded for this clone. The chain is built from TRBV18 and TRBJ2-7, with D unclear. The CDR3 consists of 15 residues. V was cut by 1 base and J by 5 bases, with 15 bases left in between. The germline gives CDR1 KGHSH, CDR2 LQKENI. CDR3 sequence: CASSPLGREVDEQYF. The DNA for the CDR3 is TGTGCCAGCTCACCACTTGGAAGGGAAGTCGACGAGCAGTACTTC. The variable domain in full, with the rest retrieved from reference TRBV18 and TRBJ2-7, is NAGVMQNPRHLVRRRGQEARLRCSPMKGHSHVYWYRQLPEEGLKFMVYLQKENIIDESGMPKERFSAEFPKEGPSILRIQQVVRGDSAAYFCASSPLGREVDEQYFGPGTRLTVT.

This clone showed up just once. V is TRBV5-5 and J is TRBJ2-6; D remains ambiguous. V was shortened by 4 bases and J by 3 bases, with 11 bases between the two germline ends. In germline, CDR1 is SGHKS, CDR2 YYEKEE (reference sequence). This CDR3 is built from 15 residues. The CDR3, as DNA: TGTGCCAGCAGCGCGTCGGGCAGTGGGGCCAACGTCCTGACTTTC. This sequence encodes CASSASGSGANVLTF.

The V and J genes are TRBV7-7 and TRBJ2-7; D is possibly TRBD2 (6 bases). Germline V gene sequence: CDR1 SSHAT, CDR2 FNYEAQ (reference sequence). The CDR3 spans 14 residues. The V end lost 3 bases, the J end lost 1 base, and 10 bases lay between the germline ends. The CDR3 sequence: CASSLSAGSYEQYF. The DNA of the CDR3 is TGTGCCAGCAGCTTGTCGGCGGGATCCTACGAGCAGTACTTC.

The chain is built from TRBV5-6 and TRBJ1-4; D gene uncertain. The V and J ends lost 4 bases and 3 bases respectively, with 10 bases between them. This CDR3 has 14 amino acids. Germline CDR1 reads SGHDT; CDR2 reads YYEEEE. The CDR3 spells CASSRTRANEKLFF. The CDR3 nucleotides are TGTGCCAGCAGCCGCACGAGGGCTAATGAAAAACTGTTTTTT. Variable domain in full (rest from reference TRBV5-6 and TRBJ1-4): DAGVTQSPTHLIKTRGQQVTLRCSPKSGHDTVSWYQQALGQGPQFIFQYYEEEERQRGNFPDRFSGHQFPNYSSELNVNALLLGDSALYLCASSRTRANEKLFFGSGTQLSVL.

This chain uses TRBV7-6 with TRBJ1-3; 9 bases are a match to TRBD1. CDR1 and CDR2 (germline): SGHVS, FNYEAQ. The CDR3 is made up of 17 amino acids. The V gene end was trimmed by 0 bases and the J gene end by 1 base; junction bases not matched to a gene: 4. The CDR3 region has the DNA TGTGCCAGCAGCTTAGCAAGGACAGGGGCGTCTGGAAACACCATATATTTT. Its protein is CASSLARTGASGNTIYF.

V gene TRBV4-3 combines with J gene TRBJ1-1; D call uncertain. Germline CDR1 is LGHNA and CDR2 is YSLEER. Trimming cost V 0 bases and J 4 bases, with 12 bases left between them. The length of the CDR3 is 15 residues. The CDR3 DNA is TGCGCCAGCAGCCAAGAAAGCAGGAAGGGCACTGAAGCTTTCTTT. This codes for CASSQESRKGTEAFF.

This chain connects TRBV5-6 to TRBJ1-6; 8 nucleotides agree with TRBD1. The CDR3 sequence is 15 residues long. Germline-derived CDR1 and CDR2 are SGHDT and YYEEEE. Trimming at V came to 4 bases and at J to 10 bases, leaving 10 bases not matched to a gene. The CDR3 region has the DNA TGTGCCAGCAGCCGCTCAGGGGGCGGTAGGTCACCCCTCCACTTT. Its protein is CASSRSGGGRSPLHF.

The chain employs TRBV7-9 and TRBJ1-1; the D gene is possibly TRBD1 (6 bases). The germline V gene encodes CDR1 SEHNR and CDR2 FQNEAQ (reference sequence). The CDR3 is 16 amino acids. The germline V and J ends were trimmed by 10 bases and 3 bases, with 24 bases remaining between them. CDR3 in DNA: TGTGCCATCCCTTCTCGGAGCTGGGGGCTCGACACTGAAGCTTTCTTT. It codes for CAIPSRSWGLDTEAFF. Full variable domain (missing parts from reference TRBV7-9 and TRBJ1-1): DTGVSQNPRHKITKRGQNVTFRCDPISEHNRLYWYRQTLGQGPEFLTYFQNEAQLEKSRLLSDRFSAERPKGSFSTLEIQRTEQGDSAMYLCAIPSRSWGLDTEAFFGQGTRLTVV.

The CDR3 sequence is CASSSGGNYGYTF. CDR3 coding DNA: TGTGCCAGCAGCTCAGGGGGGAACTATGGCTACACCTTC. V usage is TRBV5-5 and J usage is TRBJ1-2, with 7 bases aligning to TRBD1. CDR3 length: 13 amino acids. J lost 2 bases, V lost 3 bases, and 1 base had no gene match. CDR1 and CDR2 from the germline V gene are SGHKS and YYEKEE (reference sequence).

Concerning this clone: The DNA is omitted, as the CDR3 cannot be located on it reliably, and the CDR3 follows TCRdb's listing. The gene calls are TRBV5-1 and TRBJ1-2. Per the germline V gene, CDR1 is SGHRS and CDR2 is YFSETQ. The CDR3 spans 14 residues, counting both ends. The CDR3 reads CASSSSGFIDGYTF.

This chain connects TRBV7-9 to TRBJ2-5; 7 nucleotides match TRBD1. Trimming at V came to 4 bases and at J to 6 bases, leaving 2 bases not matched to a gene. The CDR3 contains 12 residues. Looked up from germline, CDR1 is SEHNR and CDR2 is FQNEAQ (reference sequence). The DNA for the CDR3 is TGTGCCAGCAGCTCGACAGGGCAGACCCAGTACTTC. Translation: CASSSTGQTQYF.

The gene calls are TRBV6-1 and TRBJ1-1; D unresolved. Germline V lookup: CDR1 MNHNS, CDR2 SASEGT. This CDR3 comprises 16 residues. The V gene lost 1 base and the J gene lost 11 bases, with 23 bases spanning the gap. CDR3 region: CASSEEARVYTFSAFF. The CDR3 DNA reads TGTGCCAGCAGTGAAGAGGCTAGGGTATACACCTTTTCGGCTTTCTTT.

In this sample, this clone turned up a few times. The genes are TRBV25-1 and TRBJ1-2; D perhaps matches TRBD1 (5 bases). CDR3 length: 14 amino acids. Germline-derived CDR1 and CDR2 are MGHDK and SYGVNS. The germline V and J ends were trimmed by 4 bases and 4 bases, with 13 bases remaining between them. Here the CDR3 DNA reads TGTGCCAGCAGTGGCGTCGGTGGGGCCTATGGCTACACCTTC. This gives the protein CASSGVGGAYGYTF.

The V and J genes are TRBV6-5 and TRBJ2-3; D perhaps matches TRBD2 (5 bases). Trimming shortened V by 2 bases and J by 5 bases, and 14 bases separated the two germline ends. CDR1 and CDR2 from the germline V gene are MNHEY and SVGAGI. The CDR3 has 15 residues. Here the CDR3 DNA reads TGTGCCAGCAGTTACAGCACGGCCCGGGGAGATACGCAGTATTTT. It yields the protein CASSYSTARGDTQYF.

The sample holds one count of this clone. The chain employs TRBV19 and TRBJ1-5; D call uncertain. The CDR3 contains 14 residues. The V and J ends lost 2 bases and 6 bases respectively, with 11 bases between them. Germline CDR1 and CDR2: LNHDA and SQIVND (reference sequence). The CDR3 region is CASSIQAPPQPQHF. In nucleotides, the CDR3 is TGTGCCAGTAGTATACAGGCGCCCCCTCAGCCCCAGCATTTT.

The rearrangement uses TRBV18 and TRBJ2-1; D remains ambiguous. This CDR3 has 14 residues. Trimming removed 2 bases from V and 5 bases from J, with 10 bases in between. CDR1 and CDR2 from the germline V gene are KGHSH and LQKENI. CDR3 residues: CASSPDYRHNEQFF. CDR3 coding DNA: TGTGCCAGCTCACCAGATTACCGGCACAATGAGCAGTTCTTC. Filled out from reference TRBV18 and TRBJ2-1, the complete variable domain reads NAGVMQNPRHLVRRRGQEARLRCSPMKGHSHVYWYRQLPEEGLKFMVYLQKENIIDESGMPKERFSAEFPKEGPSILRIQQVVRGDSAAYFCASSPDYRHNEQFFGPGTRLTVL.

The rearrangement joins TRBV4-2 to TRBJ1-1; D may be TRBD1 (5 bases). Germline CDR1 reads LGHNA; CDR2 reads YNFKEQ. The CDR3 extends over 13 amino acids. Trimming took off 8 bases at V and 6 bases at J, with 16 bases between the two ends. CDR3 sequence reads: CASAEAGRSEAFF. CDR3 DNA: TGTGCCAGCGCGGAGGCAGGGCGGTCTGAAGCTTTCTTT.